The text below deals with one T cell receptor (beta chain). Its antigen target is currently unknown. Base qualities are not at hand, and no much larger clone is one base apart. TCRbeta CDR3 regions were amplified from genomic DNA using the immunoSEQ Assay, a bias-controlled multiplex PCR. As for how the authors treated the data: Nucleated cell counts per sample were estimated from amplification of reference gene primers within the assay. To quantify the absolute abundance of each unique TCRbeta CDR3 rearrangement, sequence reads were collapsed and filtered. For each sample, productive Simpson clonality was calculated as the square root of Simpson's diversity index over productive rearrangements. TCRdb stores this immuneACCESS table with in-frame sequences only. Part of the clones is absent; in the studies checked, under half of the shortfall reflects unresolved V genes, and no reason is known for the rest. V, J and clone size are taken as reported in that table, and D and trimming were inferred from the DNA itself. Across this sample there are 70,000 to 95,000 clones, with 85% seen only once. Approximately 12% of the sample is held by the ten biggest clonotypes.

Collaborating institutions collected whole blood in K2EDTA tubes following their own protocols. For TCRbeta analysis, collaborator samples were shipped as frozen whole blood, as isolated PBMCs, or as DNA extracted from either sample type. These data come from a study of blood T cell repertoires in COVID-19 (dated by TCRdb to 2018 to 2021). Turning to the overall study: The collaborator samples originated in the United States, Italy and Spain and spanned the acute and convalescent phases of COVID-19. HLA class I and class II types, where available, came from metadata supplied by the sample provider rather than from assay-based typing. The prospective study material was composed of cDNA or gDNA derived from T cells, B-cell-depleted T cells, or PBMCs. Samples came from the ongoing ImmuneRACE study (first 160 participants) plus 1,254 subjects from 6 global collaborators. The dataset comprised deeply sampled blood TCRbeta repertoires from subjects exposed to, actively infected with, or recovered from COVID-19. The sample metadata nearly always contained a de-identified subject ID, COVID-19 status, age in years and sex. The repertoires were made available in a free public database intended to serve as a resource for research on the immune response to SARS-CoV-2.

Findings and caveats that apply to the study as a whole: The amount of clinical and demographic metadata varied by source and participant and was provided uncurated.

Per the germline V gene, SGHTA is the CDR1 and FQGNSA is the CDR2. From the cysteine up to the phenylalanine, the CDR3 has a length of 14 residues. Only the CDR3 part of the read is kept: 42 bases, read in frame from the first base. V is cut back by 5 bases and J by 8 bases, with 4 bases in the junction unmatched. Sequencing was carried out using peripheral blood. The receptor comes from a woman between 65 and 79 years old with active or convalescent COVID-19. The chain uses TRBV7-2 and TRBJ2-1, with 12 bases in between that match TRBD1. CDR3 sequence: CASSLGTGGHEQFF. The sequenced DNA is TGTGCCAGCAGCCTAGGGACAGGGGGCCATGAGCAGTTCTTC.